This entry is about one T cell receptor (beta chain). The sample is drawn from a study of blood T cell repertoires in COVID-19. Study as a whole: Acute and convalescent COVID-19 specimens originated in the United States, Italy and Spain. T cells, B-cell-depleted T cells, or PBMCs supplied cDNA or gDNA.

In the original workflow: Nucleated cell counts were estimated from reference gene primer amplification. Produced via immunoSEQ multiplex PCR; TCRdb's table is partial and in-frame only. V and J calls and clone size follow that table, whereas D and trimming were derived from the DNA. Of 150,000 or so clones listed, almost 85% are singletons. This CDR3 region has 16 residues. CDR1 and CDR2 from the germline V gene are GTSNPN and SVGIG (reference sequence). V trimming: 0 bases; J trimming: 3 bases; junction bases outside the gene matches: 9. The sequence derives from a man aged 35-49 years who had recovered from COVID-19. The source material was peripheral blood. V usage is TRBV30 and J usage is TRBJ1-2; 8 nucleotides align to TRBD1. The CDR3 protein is CAWSVYQGARDYGYTF. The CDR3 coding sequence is TGTGCCTGGAGTGTATATCAGGGGGCTCGCGACTATGGCTACACCTTC.